Shown below are 32 T cell receptor beta chains from a single sample sequenced in a study of OX40 agonist ivuxolimab in advanced cancers. Method: immunoSEQ multiplex PCR; TCRdb's copy keeps in-frame clones and lacks some. The data show about 60,000 clones, 85% to 90% seen once. Here the sequenced sample was CD4+ or CD8+ T cells sorted from blood, taken in a trial of the OX40 agonist ivuxolimab. Receptor source: an adult with an advanced solid tumor such as melanoma, head and neck, liver or kidney cancer.

This clone appeared a few times. The rearrangement links TRBV13 to TRBJ1-1; D not resolved. This CDR3 has 14 amino acids. Germline V CDR1 and CDR2: PRHDT, FYEKMQ (reference sequence). Trimming removed 6 bases from V and 1 base from J, with 12 bases in between. The CDR3 sequence: CASRLFLRNTEAFF. The CDR3 region has the DNA TGTGCCAGCAGGTTATTTCTTCGGAACACTGAAGCTTTCTTT. Variable domain in full (rest from reference TRBV13 and TRBJ1-1): AAGVIQSPRHLIKEKRETATLKCYPIPRHDTVYWYQQGPGQDPQFLISFYEKMQSDKGSIPDRFSAQQFSDYHSELNMSSLELGDSALYFCASRLFLRNTEAFFGQGTRLTVV.

The genes are TRBV7-9 and TRBJ2-7; D is perhaps TRBD1 (5 bases). Trimming took off 6 bases at V and 7 bases at J, with 16 bases between the two ends. Germline assignment: CDR1 SEHNR and CDR2 FQNEAQ (reference sequence). The CDR3 loop spans 13 amino acids. CDR3 amino acids: CASSSRQIREQYF. The CDR3 nucleotides read TGTGCCAGCAGTTCAAGACAGATTAGAGAGCAGTACTTC.

The rearrangement links TRBV18 to TRBJ2-2; the match to TRBD2 covers 7 bases. The V and J ends lost 3 bases and 1 base, in that order; junction bases with no gene match: 5. Germline assignment: CDR1 KGHSH and CDR2 LQKENI. The CDR3 extends over 16 amino acids. Written as DNA, the CDR3 is TGTGCCAGCTCACCGTATCAGCGGGGGAACACCGGGGAGCTGTTTTTT. Its protein is CASSPYQRGNTGELFF.

The CDR3 nucleotides read TGTGCCAGTAGTTCCGGCAGGGGAGACACTGAAGCTTTCTTT. Translation: CASSSGRGDTEAFF. The rearrangement links TRBV19 to TRBJ1-1; TRBD1 might be the D (6 bases). This CDR3 comprises 14 residues. Per the germline V gene, CDR1 is LNHDA and CDR2 is SQIVND (reference sequence). V was clipped by 5 bases and J by 3 bases, with 13 bases between them. Full variable domain (remainder filled in from reference TRBV19 and TRBJ1-1): DGGITQSPKYLFRKEGQNVTLSCEQNLNHDAMYWYRQDPGQGLRLIYYSQIVNDFQKGDIAEGYSVSREKKESFPLTVTSAQKNPTAFYLCASSSGRGDTEAFFGQGTRLTVV.

In this sample, this clone turned up a few times. The chain combines TRBV11-2 with TRBJ1-3, with D unresolved. The germline V gene encodes CDR1 SGHAT and CDR2 FQNNGV. Trimming took 4 bases from V and 2 from J, leaving 9 bases between them. This CDR3 contains 14 residues. The CDR3 spells CASSSPGAGNTIYF. The CDR3 region has the DNA TGTGCCAGCAGCTCCCCCGGGGCTGGAAACACCATATATTTT.

The chain carries TRBV2 and TRBJ2-4, with TRBD2 as a possible D gene (6 bases). Trimming left V 6 bases short and J 8 bases short, with 17 bases between. Germline loops: CDR1 SNHLY, CDR2 FYNNEI. This CDR3 is built from 14 residues. CDR3 amino acids: CASRREEGGDIQYF. CDR3 coding DNA: TGTGCCAGCAGGAGGGAGGAGGGCGGGGACATTCAGTACTTC.

Written as DNA, the CDR3 is TGTGCCATCAGTGACGGTCTGGACGAGCAGTACTTC. This encodes CAISDGLDEQYF. The gene calls are TRBV10-3 and TRBJ2-7; D is uncertain. Trimming shortened V by 3 bases and J by 5 bases, and 8 bases separated the two germline ends. Germline V gives CDR1 ENHRY, CDR2 SYGVKD. This CDR3 region has 12 residues.

The genes are TRBV27 and TRBJ1-1; D is perhaps TRBD1 (6 bases). Trimming cost V 4 bases and J 1 base, with 7 bases left between them. The CDR3 totals 13 residues. Looked up from germline, CDR1 is MNHEY and CDR2 is SMNVEV (reference sequence). The CDR3 loop is CASSWDTNTEAFF. CDR3 bases: TGTGCCAGCAGTTGGGACACGAACACTGAAGCTTTCTTT.

V gene TRBV28 combines with J gene TRBJ1-4, with TRBD1 as a possible D gene (6 bases). V dropped 6 bases and J dropped 8 bases, with 16 bases sitting between them. This CDR3 comprises 14 residues. Germline assignment: CDR1 MDHEN and CDR2 SYDVKM. This CDR3 reads CASSRGQRGEKLFF. The CDR3 nucleotides read TGTGCCAGCAGCCGAGGACAGAGGGGAGAAAAACTGTTTTTT.

The rearrangement uses TRBV9 and TRBJ2-3; 15 nucleotides align to TRBD2. V lost 4 bases and J lost 6; bases outside the gene matches: 6. Germline values: CDR1 SGDLS, CDR2 YYNGEE. The CDR3 length is 16 residues. CDR3 nucleotide sequence: TGTGCCAGCAGCTCCTGGACTAGCGGGAGGGGGGATACGCAGTATTTT. Translating it yields CASSSWTSGRGDTQYF.

V and J are TRBV5-5 and TRBJ1-5; TRBD1 aligns across 8 bases. The CDR3 runs 16 residues. Unmatched junction bases numbered 9, after V lost 0 bases and J lost 7 bases. The germline V gene encodes CDR1 SGHKS and CDR2 YYEKEE (reference sequence). This chain's CDR3 is CASSLDSGGAGQPQHF. The CDR3, as DNA: TGTGCCAGCAGCTTGGATTCAGGGGGCGCGGGGCAGCCCCAGCATTTT.

The chain employs TRBV6-5 and TRBJ1-5, with 9 positions matching TRBD1. CDR3 length: 13 amino acids. The V segment lost 4 bases and the J segment 7 bases; nucleotides outside the gene matches: 2. Germline CDR1 reads MNHEY; CDR2 reads SVGAGI. The CDR3 DNA reads as TGTGCCAGCAGTTTGGACAGGGGACAGCCCCAGCATTTT. Translation: CASSLDRGQPQHF.

The V call is TRBV9, the J call TRBJ1-1; the D is unclear. CDR1 is SGDLS, CDR2 YYNGEE, per germline. The CDR3 loop spans 13 amino acids. With 1 base removed from V and 10 bases from J, the gap between germline ends came to 14 bases. The CDR3 nucleotides are TGTGCCAGCAGCGTATCCCCATTGGAGAGAGCTTTCTTT. Translating gives CASSVSPLERAFF.

V and J are TRBV19 and TRBJ1-6; a weak D match, TRBD1 (6 bases). Trimming left V 8 bases short and J 6 bases short, with 14 bases between. This CDR3 is built from 14 residues. Germline lookup yields CDR1 LNHDA and CDR2 SQIVND (reference sequence). CDR3 loop: CASADRQVNSPLHF. The CDR3 DNA follows: TGTGCCAGTGCGGACCGACAGGTTAATTCACCCCTCCACTTT. The variable domain in full, with the rest retrieved from reference TRBV19 and TRBJ1-6, is DGGITQSPKYLFRKEGQNVTLSCEQNLNHDAMYWYRQDPGQGLRLIYYSQIVNDFQKGDIAEGYSVSREKKESFPLTVTSAQKNPTAFYLCASADRQVNSPLHFGNGTRLTVT.

The gene calls are TRBV19 and TRBJ2-3, with a possible D match to TRBD2 (6 bases). The germline V and J ends were trimmed by 2 bases and 2 bases, with 17 bases remaining between them. The CDR3 is made up of 17 amino acids. CDR1 and CDR2 (germline): LNHDA, SQIVND (reference sequence). The DNA of the CDR3 is TGTGCCAGTAGTATATTTCTCAGCGGGTCGGCCACAGATACGCAGTATTTT. Protein sequence: CASSIFLSGSATDTQYF.

The V gene is TRBV7-9, the J gene TRBJ2-2; 7 bases align to TRBD1. After removal of 5 bases from V and 1 base from J, the junction contained 4 bases not matched to a gene. This CDR3 spans 15 amino acids. CDR1 SEHNR and CDR2 FQNEAQ come from the germline V gene (reference sequence). CDR3 bases: TGTGCCAGCAGCCTCAACAGGGGGAACACCGGGGAGCTGTTTTTT. This encodes CASSLNRGNTGELFF. The full variable domain, rest sourced from reference TRBV7-9 and TRBJ2-2, is DTGVSQNPRHKITKRGQNVTFRCDPISEHNRLYWYRQTLGQGPEFLTYFQNEAQLEKSRLLSDRFSAERPKGSFSTLEIQRTEQGDSAMYLCASSLNRGNTGELFFGEGSRLTVL.

The chain is built from TRBV5-1 and TRBJ1-2, with D unclear. V was clipped by 0 bases and J by 6 bases, with 21 bases between them. Germline V gene data show CDR1 as SGHRS and CDR2 as YFSETQ. CDR3 size: 17 residues. Here the CDR3 DNA reads TGCGCCAGCAGCTTGGAGGGCCCACTCACAGATCCCCATGGCTACACCTTC. This codes for CASSLEGPLTDPHGYTF.

This rearrangement joins TRBV28 to TRBJ2-7, with 12 nucleotides matching TRBD2. The trim removed 4 bases at V and 3 bases at J, leaving 7 bases unmatched. The CDR3 is 16 amino acids. Germline values: CDR1 MDHEN, CDR2 SYDVKM. The CDR3 DNA follows: TGTGCCAGCAGTTCGGCACTAGCGGGGGGTTACTACGAGCAGTACTTC. Translation: CASSSALAGGYYEQYF.

V and J are TRBV19 and TRBJ2-7; TRBD1 matches at 9 bases. CDR1 LNHDA and CDR2 SQIVND come from the germline V gene (reference sequence). V lost 10 bases to trimming and J lost 3 bases; unmatched junction nucleotides: 10. The CDR3 sequence is 14 residues long. CDR3 DNA: TGTGCCACCCGGGTGGGACAGGGTAACTACGAGCAGTACTTC. Its translation is CATRVGQGNYEQYF.

The count of this clone is one. The genes are TRBV15 and TRBJ1-1; no reliable D call. Germline CDR1 LNHNV, CDR2 YYDKDF (reference sequence). Between the trimmed V and J ends, which lost 0 bases and 1 base, there was a span of 12 bases. The CDR3 is made up of 16 amino acids. CDR3 in DNA: TGTGCCACCAGCAGAGATGGCCATAGATCGAACACTGAAGCTTTCTTT. Translating it yields CATSRDGHRSNTEAFF.

This chain uses TRBV9 with TRBJ1-6; D gene unclear. In germline, CDR1 is SGDLS, CDR2 YYNGEE. Between the trimmed V and J ends, which lost 0 bases and 7 bases, there was a span of 11 bases. The CDR3 totals 15 residues. CDR3 nucleotides: TGTGCCAGCAGCGTAGGAGCGGGCCCAAATTCACCCCTCCACTTT. Translated, it gives CASSVGAGPNSPLHF.

J is TRBJ2-3 and V is TRBV5-1, with 8 bases lining up with TRBD1. Trimming removed 1 base from V and 2 bases from J; junction bases left unmatched: 9. Germline CDR1 is SGHRS and CDR2 is YFSETQ. The CDR3 runs 17 residues. CDR3 protein: CASSLFVRGLVTDTQYF. CDR3 in DNA: TGCGCCAGCAGCTTGTTTGTCAGGGGGCTGGTCACAGATACGCAGTATTTT.

This rearrangement joins TRBV5-1 to TRBJ1-2; 8 nucleotides line up with TRBD1. The CDR3 is made up of 12 amino acids. Germline V gene sequence: CDR1 SGHRS, CDR2 YFSETQ. J lost 8 bases, V lost 4 bases, and 4 bases had no gene match. The CDR3 is CASSPDRGGYTF. The DNA of the CDR3 is TGCGCCAGCAGCCCAGACAGGGGCGGCTACACCTTC.

The rearrangement joins TRBV25-1 to TRBJ1-1; D not resolved. Germline loops: CDR1 MGHDK, CDR2 SYGVNS. CDR3 length: 13 residues. The V end was cut by 4 bases, the J end by 1 base, with 7 bases between. CDR3 region: CASSVTWNTEAFF. The CDR3 DNA is TGTGCCAGCAGTGTGACTTGGAACACTGAAGCTTTCTTT.

The CDR3 DNA reads TGTGCCAGCAGCTTGAAGACTAGCGGGGGGATGGATGAGCAGTTCTTC. It is translated as CASSLKTSGGMDEQFF. The chain couples TRBV5-4 to TRBJ2-1; 13 nucleotides match TRBD2. V shed 1 base, J shed 8 bases, and the junction held 6 bases outside the gene matches. Looked up from germline, CDR1 is SGHNT and CDR2 is YYREEE (reference sequence). This CDR3 has 16 amino acids.

The chain couples TRBV7-9 to TRBJ2-5; 11 bases fit TRBD2. This CDR3 contains 18 residues. The V gene's germline CDR1 is SEHNR and CDR2 FQNEAQ (reference sequence). V gave up 4 bases and J gave up 7 bases; unmatched junction bases: 17. The CDR3 spells CASSSATGLADVVSTQYF. The DNA for the CDR3 is TGTGCCAGCAGCTCGGCAACGGGACTAGCGGACGTAGTATCGACCCAGTACTTC.

The chain is built from TRBV7-9 and TRBJ1-1; D remains ambiguous. V dropped 4 bases and J dropped 4 bases, with 13 bases sitting between them. CDR1 and CDR2 from the germline V gene are SEHNR and FQNEAQ (reference sequence). The CDR3 length is 14 residues. This chain's CDR3 is CASSSLAAGTEAFF. The CDR3 DNA reads TGTGCCAGCAGCTCCCTGGCAGCGGGCACTGAAGCTTTCTTT.

This clone appeared a single time. The chain has TRBV4-2 and TRBJ2-5; D may be TRBD2 (5 bases). V shed 0 bases and J shed 5 bases, with 7 bases lying between them. Germline V gene data show CDR1 as LGHNA and CDR2 as YNFKEQ. This CDR3 comprises 13 residues. CDR3 sequence: CASSQESGETQYF. Here the CDR3 DNA reads TGTGCCAGCAGCCAAGAGTCGGGGGAGACCCAGTACTTC.

This chain uses TRBV5-6 with TRBJ1-4, with D perhaps matching TRBD1 (6 bases). V lost 6 bases, J lost 7 bases, and 19 bases lay in between. This CDR3 is built from 15 residues. Germline CDR1 is SGHDT and CDR2 is YYEEEE. The CDR3, as DNA: TGTGCCAGCACTATAACGCAGGGGTTGGGTGAAAAACTGTTTTTT. Protein product: CASTITQGLGEKLFF.

This clone was detected only a few times. The chain links TRBV6-1 to TRBJ1-3; D gene uncertain. The CDR3 extends over 15 amino acids. V was shortened by 4 bases and J by 1 base, with 11 bases between the two germline ends. Germline V gene lookup returns CDR1 MNHNS and CDR2 SASEGT. The CDR3 DNA is TGTGCCAGCAGTGCCCGGATGGAATCTGGAAACACCATATATTTT. Translating gives CASSARMESGNTIYF.

This chain joins TRBV30 and TRBJ1-1; 9 bases map to TRBD1. Germline V gene sequence: CDR1 GTSNPN, CDR2 SVGIG (reference sequence). V lost 0 bases and J lost 4; bases outside the gene matches: 6. CDR3 length: 15 residues. The CDR3 DNA reads TGTGCCTGGAGTGTACGGTCGACAGGGGGCACTGAAGCTTTCTTT. This translates into CAWSVRSTGGTEAFF.

The chain is built from TRBV6-5 and TRBJ1-2; D is ambiguous. This CDR3 comprises 13 residues. CDR1 MNHEY and CDR2 SVGAGI come from the germline V gene. Trimming shortened V by 7 bases and J by 1 base, and 10 bases separated the two germline ends. CDR3 residues: CASISGFNYGYTF. CDR3 nucleotide sequence: TGTGCCAGCATCTCAGGCTTTAACTATGGCTACACCTTC.